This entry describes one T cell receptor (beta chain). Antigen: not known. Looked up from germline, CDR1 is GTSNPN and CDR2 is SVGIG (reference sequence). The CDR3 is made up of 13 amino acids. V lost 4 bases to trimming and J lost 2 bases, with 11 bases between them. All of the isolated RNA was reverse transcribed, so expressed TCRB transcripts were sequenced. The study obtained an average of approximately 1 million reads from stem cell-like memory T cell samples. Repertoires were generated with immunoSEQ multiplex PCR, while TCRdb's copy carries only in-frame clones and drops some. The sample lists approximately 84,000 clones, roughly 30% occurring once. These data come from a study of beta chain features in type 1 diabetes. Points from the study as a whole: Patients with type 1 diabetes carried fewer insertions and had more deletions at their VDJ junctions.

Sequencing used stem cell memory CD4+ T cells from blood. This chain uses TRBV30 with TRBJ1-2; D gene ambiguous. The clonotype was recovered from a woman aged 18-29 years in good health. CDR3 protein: CAWIPQLNYGYTF. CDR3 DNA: TGTGCCTGGATACCACAGTTGAACTATGGCTACACCTTC.